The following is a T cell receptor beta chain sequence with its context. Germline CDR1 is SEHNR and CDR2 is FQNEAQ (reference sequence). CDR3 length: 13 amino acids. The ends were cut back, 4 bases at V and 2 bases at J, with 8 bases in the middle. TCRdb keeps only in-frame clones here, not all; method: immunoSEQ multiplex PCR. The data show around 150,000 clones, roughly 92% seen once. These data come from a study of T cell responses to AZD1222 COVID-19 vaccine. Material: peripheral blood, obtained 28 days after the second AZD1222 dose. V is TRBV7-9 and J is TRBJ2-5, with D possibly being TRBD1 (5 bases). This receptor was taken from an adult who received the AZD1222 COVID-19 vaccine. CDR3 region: CASSWTTQETQYF. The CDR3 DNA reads TGTGCCAGCAGCTGGACAACTCAAGAGACCCAGTACTTC.